This T cell receptor (beta chain) derives from a study of blood T cell repertoires in COVID-19. Study context: PBMCs, B-cell-depleted T cells, or T cells were the source of the cDNA or gDNA that made up the material.

The protocol was immunoSEQ multiplex PCR, while the TCRdb copy is restricted to in-frame clones and leaves out a portion. The table records about 280,000 clones, about 85% of them present only once. Germline CDR1 SNHLY, CDR2 FYNNEI. CDR3 length equals 17 residues. V lost 6 bases, J lost 0 bases, and 10 bases stayed unmatched. Sample: peripheral blood. The source is a human donor in a cohort sampled during active COVID-19. V is TRBV2 and J is TRBJ2-2; 7 positions match TRBD2. CDR3 nucleotide sequence: TGTGCCAGCAGGCAAGGGGAGGGAGGGGCGAACACCGGGGAGCTGTTTTTT. Its translation: CASRQGEGGANTGELFF.